This entry lists 14 T cell receptor beta chains sequenced from one sample in a study of blood T cell repertoires in COVID-19. Data came from immunoSEQ multiplex PCR; TCRdb stores just in-frame clones and leaves some out. The repertoire holds some 40,000 clones, with approximately 81% as singletons. The specimen sequenced was peripheral blood. These TCRs come from a man between 60 and 70 years old in a cohort sampled during active COVID-19.

The V gene is TRBV7-9, the J gene TRBJ2-7; D uncertain. Deletions cut 5 bases from V and 2 bases from J, with 4 bases between. This CDR3 is built from 11 residues. Germline V lookup: CDR1 SEHNR, CDR2 FQNEAQ (reference sequence). CDR3 coding DNA: TGTGCCAGCAGCCCCGCCTACGAGCAGTACTTC. This gives the protein CASSPAYEQYF.

The chain has TRBV27 and TRBJ1-1, with D possibly TRBD1 on 5 matching bases. V dropped 4 bases and J dropped 0 bases, with 12 bases sitting between them. CDR1 and CDR2 from the germline V gene are MNHEY and SMNVEV (reference sequence). The CDR3 runs to 15 residues. The CDR3 loop is CASSSSTAVNTEAFF. The CDR3 DNA reads as TGTGCCAGCAGTTCCTCGACAGCTGTGAACACTGAAGCTTTCTTT.

This clone is a singleton in its sample. The rearrangement joins TRBV5-1 to TRBJ1-2, with a weak D call TRBD1 (6 bases). The length of the CDR3 is 13 residues. Germline CDR1 and CDR2: SGHRS and YFSETQ. V lost 0 bases and J lost 4, with 7 bases in between. The CDR3 DNA is TGCGCCAGCAGCTTGGAGACAGGCTATGGCTACACCTTC. As protein: CASSLETGYGYTF.

The gene calls are TRBV4-3 and TRBJ2-1; 8 positions agree with TRBD2. The germline V gene encodes CDR1 LGHNA and CDR2 YSLEER. J gave up 13 bases and V 1 base, and 3 bases lay outside the gene matches. CDR3 length: 12 residues. The CDR3 loop reads CASSQGAGGQFF. CDR3 sequence (DNA): TGCGCCAGCAGCCAAGGCGCGGGGGGTCAGTTCTTC.

This chain uses TRBV27 with TRBJ2-2; 10 positions match TRBD1. This CDR3 is built from 18 residues. The germline gives CDR1 MNHEY, CDR2 SMNVEV (reference sequence). J gave up 5 bases and V 10 bases, and 19 bases lay outside the gene matches. The CDR3 loop reads CATLGVWDRGLPTGELFF. The CDR3 coding sequence is TGTGCCACCCTTGGGGTATGGGACAGGGGCCTTCCTACCGGGGAGCTGTTTTTT.

The genes are TRBV6-2 or TRBV6-3 and TRBJ2-1; 8 nucleotides align to TRBD2. CDR1 MNHEY and CDR2 SVGEGT come from the germline V gene. The trim removed 5 bases at V and 0 bases at J, leaving 3 bases unmatched. The CDR3 extends over 15 amino acids. CDR3 nucleotide sequence: TGTGCCAGCAGTGACGGGGGGGGCTCCTACAATGAGCAGTTCTTC. Its protein product is CASSDGGGSYNEQFF.

This CDR3 is CASSQRGGPSTDTQYF. The CDR3 DNA is TGCGCCAGCAGCCAACGGGGGGGCCCTAGCACAGATACGCAGTATTTT. The chain uses TRBV4-3 and TRBJ2-3, with TRBD2 matching over 8 bases. Germline lookup yields CDR1 LGHNA and CDR2 YSLEER. J was trimmed by 0 bases and V by 2 bases; bases with no gene match: 4. The CDR3 contains 16 residues.

V usage is TRBV7-9 and J usage is TRBJ2-2, with D possibly being TRBD1 (5 bases). V lost 5 bases and J 0 bases, leaving 19 bases between the germline ends. Germline V gene lookup returns CDR1 SEHNR and CDR2 FQNEAQ (reference sequence). The CDR3 is 18 amino acids. CDR3 region: CASSPVTTGTPNTGELFF. In DNA form, the CDR3 reads TGTGCCAGCAGCCCCGTTACAACAGGAACCCCGAACACCGGGGAGCTGTTTTTT. The entire variable domain, with the rest obtained from reference TRBV7-9 and TRBJ2-2, is as follows: DTGVSQNPRHKITKRGQNVTFRCDPISEHNRLYWYRQTLGQGPEFLTYFQNEAQLEKSRLLSDRFSAERPKGSFSTLEIQRTEQGDSAMYLCASSPVTTGTPNTGELFFGEGSRLTVL.

The chain is built from TRBV30 and TRBJ1-5, with a possible D match to TRBD1 (5 bases). V lost 3 bases to trimming and J lost 4 bases, with 16 bases between them. CDR1 is GTSNPN, CDR2 SVGIG, per germline (reference sequence). The CDR3 runs 15 residues. The CDR3 spells CAWSPGRGTNQPQHF. CDR3 sequence (DNA): TGTGCCTGGAGCCCGGGTCGAGGGACTAATCAGCCCCAGCATTTT.

This chain links TRBV6-6 with TRBJ1-6; TRBD1 agrees at 9 bases. Trimming at V came to 7 bases and at J to 2 bases, leaving 6 bases not matched to a gene. The germline V gene encodes CDR1 MNHNY and CDR2 SVGAGI (reference sequence). This CDR3 region has 16 residues. CDR3 nucleotides: TGTGCCAGCACCAAGGACAGGGGTACCTATAATTCACCCCTCCACTTT. It is translated as CASTKDRGTYNSPLHF.

The chain uses TRBV5-4 and TRBJ2-7, with TRBD1 matching 11 bases. CDR3 length: 15 residues. Germline trimming cut 4 bases from V and 2 bases from J; bases unmatched to any gene: 5. Germline V CDR1 and CDR2: SGHNT, YYREEE (reference sequence). The CDR3 DNA is TGTGCCAGCAGCCCAGGGACAGGGGGAGCCTACGAGCAGTACTTC. Amino acids: CASSPGTGGAYEQYF.

The V gene is TRBV5-1, the J gene TRBJ1-1; D ambiguous. This CDR3 region has 15 residues. V was trimmed by 4 bases and J by 1 base, leaving 14 bases between them. Germline assignment: CDR1 SGHRS and CDR2 YFSETQ. CDR3 residues: CASSTSGNQNTEAFF. The CDR3 DNA sequence: TGCGCCAGCAGCACATCCGGGAATCAGAACACTGAAGCTTTCTTT.

This clone occurred once. V is TRBV7-2 and J is TRBJ1-2; 12 nucleotides line up with TRBD1. There are 15 residues in the CDR3. V trimming: 4 bases; J trimming: 7 bases; junction bases outside the gene matches: 7. The germline gives CDR1 SGHTA, CDR2 FQGNSA. The CDR3 DNA sequence: TGTGCCAGCAGCTCGGGGACAGGGGGCAGCGGTGGCTACACCTTC. Protein: CASSSGTGGSGGYTF. Full variable domain (rest looked up from reference TRBV7-2 and TRBJ1-2): GAGVSQSPSNKVTEKGKDVELRCDPISGHTALYWYRQSLGQGLEFLIYFQGNSAPDKSGLPSDRFSAERTGGSVSTLTIQRTQQEDSAVYLCASSSGTGGSGGYTFGSGTRLTVV.

This sequence joins TRBV2 and TRBJ2-7, with 9 bases lining up with TRBD2. The germline V gene has CDR1 SNHLY and CDR2 FYNNEI. The CDR3 runs to 13 residues. V lost 10 bases, J lost 3 bases, and 7 bases stayed unmatched. CDR3 region: CATVAGANYEQYF. DNA for the CDR3: TGTGCCACCGTAGCGGGGGCAAACTACGAGCAGTACTTC.